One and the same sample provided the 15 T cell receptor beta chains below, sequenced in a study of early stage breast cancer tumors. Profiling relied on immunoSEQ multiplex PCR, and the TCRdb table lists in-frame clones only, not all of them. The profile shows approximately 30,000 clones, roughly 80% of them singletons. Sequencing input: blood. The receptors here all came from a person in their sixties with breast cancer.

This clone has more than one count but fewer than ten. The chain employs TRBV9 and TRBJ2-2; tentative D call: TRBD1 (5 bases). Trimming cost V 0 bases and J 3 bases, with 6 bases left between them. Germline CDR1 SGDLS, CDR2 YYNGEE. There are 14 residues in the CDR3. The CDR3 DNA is TGTGCCAGCAGCGTAGTCAGGGACACCGGGGAGCTGTTTTTT. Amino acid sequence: CASSVVRDTGELFF.

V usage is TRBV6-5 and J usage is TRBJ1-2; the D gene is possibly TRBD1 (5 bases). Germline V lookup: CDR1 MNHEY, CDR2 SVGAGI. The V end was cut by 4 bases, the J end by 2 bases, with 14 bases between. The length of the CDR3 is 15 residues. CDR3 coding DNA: TGTGCCAGCAGTTCCGCGGCAGGGCGGAACTATGGCTACACCTTC. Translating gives CASSSAAGRNYGYTF.

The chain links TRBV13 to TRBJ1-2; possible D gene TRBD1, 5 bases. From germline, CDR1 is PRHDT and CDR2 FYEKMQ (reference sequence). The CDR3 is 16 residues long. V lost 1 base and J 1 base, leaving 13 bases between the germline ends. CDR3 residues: CASSLEVTGFNYGYTF. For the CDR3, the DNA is TGTGCCAGCAGCTTAGAGGTAACAGGCTTTAACTATGGCTACACCTTC.

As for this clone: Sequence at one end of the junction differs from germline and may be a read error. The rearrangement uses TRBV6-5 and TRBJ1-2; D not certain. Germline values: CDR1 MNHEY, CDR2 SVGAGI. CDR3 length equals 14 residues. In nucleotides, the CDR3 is TGTGCCACCAGTTACGGAGGGAGCCTCTATGGCTACACCTTC. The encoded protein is CATSYGGSLYGYTF.

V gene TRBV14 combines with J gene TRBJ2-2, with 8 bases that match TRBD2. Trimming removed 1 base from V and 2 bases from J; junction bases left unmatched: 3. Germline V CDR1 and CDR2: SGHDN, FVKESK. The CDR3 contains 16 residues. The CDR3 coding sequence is TGTGCCAGCAGCCAAGGTAGCGGGATAAACACCGGGGAGCTGTTTTTT. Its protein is CASSQGSGINTGELFF.

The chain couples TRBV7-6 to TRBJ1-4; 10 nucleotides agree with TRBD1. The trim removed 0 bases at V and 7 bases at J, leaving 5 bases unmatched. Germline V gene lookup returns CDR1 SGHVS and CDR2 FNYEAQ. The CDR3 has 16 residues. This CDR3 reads CASSLASTGGGEKLFF. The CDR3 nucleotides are TGTGCCAGCAGCTTAGCATCGACAGGGGGCGGTGAAAAACTGTTTTTT.

CDR3 nucleotide sequence: TGTGCCAGCAGCCACGGATCCGGGACAGGGACTGGAAACACCATATATTTT. It codes for CASSHGSGTGTGNTIYF. The chain employs TRBV4-2 and TRBJ1-3; TRBD1 aligns across 9 bases. The CDR3 extends over 17 amino acids. The germline V gene has CDR1 LGHNA and CDR2 YNFKEQ. Germline trimming cut 3 bases from V and 2 bases from J; bases unmatched to any gene: 8.

For the CDR3, the DNA is TGCGCCAGCAGCCAAGAGTCCAGCGGGGGCTACAATGAGCAGTTCTTC. Translating gives CASSQESSGGYNEQFF. The V and J genes are TRBV4-1 and TRBJ2-1; 8 positions agree with TRBD2. Germline trimming cut 0 bases from V and 3 bases from J; bases unmatched to any gene: 4. The CDR3 runs to 16 residues. Per germline, CDR1 MGHRA and CDR2 YSYEKL.

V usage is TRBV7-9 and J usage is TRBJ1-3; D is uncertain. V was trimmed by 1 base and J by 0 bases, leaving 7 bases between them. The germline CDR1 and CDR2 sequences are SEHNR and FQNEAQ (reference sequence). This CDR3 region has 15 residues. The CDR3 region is CASSLDALSGNTIYF. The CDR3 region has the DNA TGTGCCAGCAGCTTAGACGCGCTCTCTGGAAACACCATATATTTT.

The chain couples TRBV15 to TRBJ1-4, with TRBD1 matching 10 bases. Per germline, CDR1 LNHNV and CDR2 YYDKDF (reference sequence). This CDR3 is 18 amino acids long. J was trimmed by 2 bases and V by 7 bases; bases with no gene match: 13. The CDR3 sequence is CATTGTGVASWTNEKLFF. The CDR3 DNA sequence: TGTGCCACCACCGGGACAGGGGTAGCTTCTTGGACTAATGAAAAACTGTTTTTT.

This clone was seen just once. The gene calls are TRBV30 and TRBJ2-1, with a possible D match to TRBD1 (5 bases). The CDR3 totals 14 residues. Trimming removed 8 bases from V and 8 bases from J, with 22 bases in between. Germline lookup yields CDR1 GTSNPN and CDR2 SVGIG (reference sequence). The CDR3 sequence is CALLTDSLGDEQFF. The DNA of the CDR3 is TGTGCCCTACTGACAGACTCGCTTGGGGATGAGCAGTTCTTC.

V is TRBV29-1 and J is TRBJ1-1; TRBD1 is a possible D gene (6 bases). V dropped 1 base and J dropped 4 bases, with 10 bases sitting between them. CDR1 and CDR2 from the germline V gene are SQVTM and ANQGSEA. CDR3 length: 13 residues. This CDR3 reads CSVEVRGGTEAFF. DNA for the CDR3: TGCAGCGTTGAAGTTAGGGGGGGCACTGAAGCTTTCTTT.

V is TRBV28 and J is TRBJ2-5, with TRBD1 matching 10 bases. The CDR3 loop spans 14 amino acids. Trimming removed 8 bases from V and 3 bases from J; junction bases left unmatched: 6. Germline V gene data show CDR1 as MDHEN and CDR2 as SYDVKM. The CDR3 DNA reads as TGTGCCAGCCAAGACAGGGGGCGGAAAGAGACCCAGTACTTC. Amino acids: CASQDRGRKETQYF.

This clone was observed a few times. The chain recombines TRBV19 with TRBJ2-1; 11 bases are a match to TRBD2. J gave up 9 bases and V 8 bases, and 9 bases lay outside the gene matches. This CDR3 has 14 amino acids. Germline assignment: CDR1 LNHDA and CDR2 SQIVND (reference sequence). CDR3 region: CASSTSGSRGEQFF. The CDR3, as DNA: TGTGCCAGTTCTACTAGCGGGAGTCGCGGTGAGCAGTTCTTC.

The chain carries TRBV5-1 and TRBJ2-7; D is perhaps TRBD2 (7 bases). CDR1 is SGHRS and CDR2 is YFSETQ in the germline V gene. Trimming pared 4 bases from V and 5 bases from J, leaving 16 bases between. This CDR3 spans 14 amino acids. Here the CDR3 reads CASSPTGRGDEQYF. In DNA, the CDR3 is TGCGCCAGCAGCCCGACAGGCCGGGGGGACGAGCAGTACTTC. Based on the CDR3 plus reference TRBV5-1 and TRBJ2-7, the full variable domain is KAGVTQTPRYLIKTRGQQVTLSCSPISGHRSVSWYQQTPGQGLQFLFEYFSETQRNKGNFPGRFSGRQFSNSRSEMNVSTLELGDSALYLCASSPTGRGDEQYFGPGTRLTVT.